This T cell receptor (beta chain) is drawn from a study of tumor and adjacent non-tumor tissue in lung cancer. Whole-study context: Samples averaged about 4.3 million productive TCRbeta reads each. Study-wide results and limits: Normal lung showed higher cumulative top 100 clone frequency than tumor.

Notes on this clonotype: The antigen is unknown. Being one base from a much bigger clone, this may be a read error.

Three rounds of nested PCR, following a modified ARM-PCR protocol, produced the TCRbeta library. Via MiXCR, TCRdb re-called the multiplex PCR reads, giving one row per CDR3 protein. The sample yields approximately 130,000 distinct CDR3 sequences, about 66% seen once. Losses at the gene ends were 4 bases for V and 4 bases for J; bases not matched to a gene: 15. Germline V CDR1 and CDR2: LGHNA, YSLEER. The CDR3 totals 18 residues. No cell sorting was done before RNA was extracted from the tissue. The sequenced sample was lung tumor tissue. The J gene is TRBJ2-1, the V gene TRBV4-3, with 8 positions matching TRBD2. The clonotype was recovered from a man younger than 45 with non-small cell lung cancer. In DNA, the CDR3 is TGCGCCAGCAGCCTTCACCCCCCGCGGGGGGTTATATACAATGAGCAGTTCTTC. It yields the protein CASSLHPPRGVIYNEQFF.